This TCR beta chain was found in a study of Ad26.COV2.S vaccination and SARS-CoV-2 variants. Study-level results: Placebo recipients and vaccine recipients were similar in non-spike TCR breadth.

Comments on this clone: The antigen remains unidentified.

Assay: immunoSEQ multiplex PCR; the TCRdb copy retains only in-frame clones and omits some. The table includes 300,000 to 400,000 clones, 75% to 90% detected once. The treatment was: approximately 18 received Ad26.COV2.S at low or high dose, single or two shots; 5 received placebo; per-sample allocation not given. At day 63 after the first vaccine or placebo injection, samples were drawn. Adults aged 18-55 years in Boston included the donor. This TCR came from a person aged 18-60 years who received the Ad26.COV2.S COVID-19 vaccine or a placebo. Material: peripheral blood, obtained in a trial of Ad26.COV2.S vaccine versus placebo.

The CDR3 loop is CASRPRDTLNTEAFF. The CDR3 DNA reads as TGTGCCAGCAGACCAAGGGACACATTGAACACTGAAGCTTTCTTT. The chain couples TRBV7-9 to TRBJ1-1; TRBD1 might be the D (6 bases). This CDR3 has 15 residues. The V and J ends lost 6 bases and 0 bases respectively, with 14 bases between them. Germline V CDR1 and CDR2: SEHNR, FQNEAQ (reference sequence). The full variable domain, rest sourced from reference TRBV7-9 and TRBJ1-1, is DTGVSQNPRHKITKRGQNVTFRCDPISEHNRLYWYRQTLGQGPEFLTYFQNEAQLEKSRLLSDRFSAERPKGSFSTLEIQRTEQGDSAMYLCASRPRDTLNTEAFFGQGTRLTVV.